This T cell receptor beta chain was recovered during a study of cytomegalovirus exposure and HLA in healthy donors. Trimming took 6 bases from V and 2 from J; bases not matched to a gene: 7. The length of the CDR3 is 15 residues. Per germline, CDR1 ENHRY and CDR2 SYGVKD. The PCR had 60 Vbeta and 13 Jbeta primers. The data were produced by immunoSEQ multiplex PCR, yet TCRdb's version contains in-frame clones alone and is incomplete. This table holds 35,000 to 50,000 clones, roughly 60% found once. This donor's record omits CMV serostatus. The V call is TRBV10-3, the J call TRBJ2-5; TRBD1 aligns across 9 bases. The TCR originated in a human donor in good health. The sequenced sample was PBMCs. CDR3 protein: CAISRTGAQQETQYF. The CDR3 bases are TGTGCCATCAGCAGGACAGGGGCTCAACAAGAGACCCAGTACTTC.